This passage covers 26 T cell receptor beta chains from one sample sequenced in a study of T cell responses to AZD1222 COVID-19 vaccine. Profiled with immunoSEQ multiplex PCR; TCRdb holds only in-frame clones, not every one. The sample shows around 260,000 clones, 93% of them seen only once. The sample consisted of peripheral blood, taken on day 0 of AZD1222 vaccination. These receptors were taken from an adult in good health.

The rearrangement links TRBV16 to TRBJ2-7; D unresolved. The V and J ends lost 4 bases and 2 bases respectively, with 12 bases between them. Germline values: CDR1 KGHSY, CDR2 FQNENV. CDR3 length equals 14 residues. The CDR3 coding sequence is TGTGCCAGCAGCCCAATCCACAGTCCCTACGAGCAGTACTTC. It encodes CASSPIHSPYEQYF.

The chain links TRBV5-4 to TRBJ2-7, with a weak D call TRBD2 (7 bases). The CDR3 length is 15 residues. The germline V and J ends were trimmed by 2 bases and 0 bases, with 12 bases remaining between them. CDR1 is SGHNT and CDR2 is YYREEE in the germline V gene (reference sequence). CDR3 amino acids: CASSLGRGDSYEQYF. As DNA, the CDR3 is TGTGCCAGCAGCTTAGGGAGGGGGGACTCCTACGAGCAGTACTTC.

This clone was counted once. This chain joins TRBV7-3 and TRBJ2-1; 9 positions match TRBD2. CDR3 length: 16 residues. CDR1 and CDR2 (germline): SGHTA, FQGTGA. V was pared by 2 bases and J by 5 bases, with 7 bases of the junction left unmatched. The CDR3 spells CASSLGGRARNNEQFF. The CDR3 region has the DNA TGTGCCAGCAGCTTAGGCGGGAGGGCCAGGAACAATGAGCAGTTCTTC.

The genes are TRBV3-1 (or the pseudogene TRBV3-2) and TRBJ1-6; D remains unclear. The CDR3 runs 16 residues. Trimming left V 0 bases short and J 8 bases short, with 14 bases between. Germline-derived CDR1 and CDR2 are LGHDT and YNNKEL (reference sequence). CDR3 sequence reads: CASSQDSRADDSPLHF. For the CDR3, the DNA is TGTGCCAGCAGCCAAGATTCTCGGGCAGATGATTCACCCCTCCACTTT.

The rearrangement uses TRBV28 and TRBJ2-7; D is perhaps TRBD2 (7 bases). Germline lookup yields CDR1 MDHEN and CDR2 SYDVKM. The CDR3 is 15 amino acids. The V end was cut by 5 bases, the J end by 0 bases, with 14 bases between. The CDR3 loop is CASSGGGGNSYEQYF. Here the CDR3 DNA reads TGTGCCAGCAGTGGGGGGGGCGGGAACTCCTACGAGCAGTACTTC.

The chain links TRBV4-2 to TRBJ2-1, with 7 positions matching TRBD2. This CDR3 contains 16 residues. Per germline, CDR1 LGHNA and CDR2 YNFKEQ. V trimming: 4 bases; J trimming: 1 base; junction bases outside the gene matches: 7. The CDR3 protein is CASSPPEGGSYNEQFF. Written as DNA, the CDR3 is TGTGCCAGCAGCCCCCCCGAGGGAGGGTCCTACAATGAGCAGTTCTTC.

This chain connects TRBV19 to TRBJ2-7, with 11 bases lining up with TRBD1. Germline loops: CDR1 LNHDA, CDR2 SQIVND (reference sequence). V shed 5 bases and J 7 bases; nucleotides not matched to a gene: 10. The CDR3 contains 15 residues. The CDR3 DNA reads TGTGCCAGTAGTGAGGACAGGGGGCGAGGATGGGAGCAGTACTTC. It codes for CASSEDRGRGWEQYF. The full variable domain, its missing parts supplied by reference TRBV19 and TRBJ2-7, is DGGITQSPKYLFRKEGQNVTLSCEQNLNHDAMYWYRQDPGQGLRLIYYSQIVNDFQKGDIAEGYSVSREKKESFPLTVTSAQKNPTAFYLCASSEDRGRGWEQYFGPGTRLTVT.

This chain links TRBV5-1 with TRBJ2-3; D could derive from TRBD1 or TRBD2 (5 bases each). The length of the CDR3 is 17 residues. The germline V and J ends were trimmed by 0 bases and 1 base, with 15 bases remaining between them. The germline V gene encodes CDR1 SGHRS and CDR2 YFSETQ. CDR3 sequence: CASSLAGGPGRTDTQYF. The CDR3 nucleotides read TGCGCCAGCAGCTTGGCTGGGGGTCCCGGGCGCACAGATACGCAGTATTTT.

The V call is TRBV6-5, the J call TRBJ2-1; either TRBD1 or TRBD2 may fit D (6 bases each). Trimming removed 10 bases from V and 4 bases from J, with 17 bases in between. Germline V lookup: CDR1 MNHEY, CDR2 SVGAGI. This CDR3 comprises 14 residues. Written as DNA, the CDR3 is TGTGCCATCTCCAGGGGCGGGGCGTACAATGAGCAGTTCTTC. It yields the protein CAISRGGAYNEQFF.

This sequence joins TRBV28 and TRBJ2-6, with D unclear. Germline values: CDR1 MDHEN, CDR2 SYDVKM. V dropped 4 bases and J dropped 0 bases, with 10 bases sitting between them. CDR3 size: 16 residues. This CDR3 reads CASSYGSLSGANVLTF. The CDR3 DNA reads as TGTGCCAGCAGTTATGGTTCCCTCTCTGGGGCCAACGTCCTGACTTTC.

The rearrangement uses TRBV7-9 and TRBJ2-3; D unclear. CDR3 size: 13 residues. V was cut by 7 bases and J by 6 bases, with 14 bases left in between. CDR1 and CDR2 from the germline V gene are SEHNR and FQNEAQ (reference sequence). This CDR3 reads CASKDYLDDTQYF. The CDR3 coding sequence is TGTGCCAGCAAGGATTACCTTGACGATACGCAGTATTTT.

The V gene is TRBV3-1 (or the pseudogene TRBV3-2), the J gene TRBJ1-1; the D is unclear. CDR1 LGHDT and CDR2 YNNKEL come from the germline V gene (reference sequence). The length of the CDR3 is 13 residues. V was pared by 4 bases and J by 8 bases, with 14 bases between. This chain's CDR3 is CASSRAGDGEAFF. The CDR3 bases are TGTGCCAGCAGCCGCGCCGGGGATGGGGAAGCTTTCTTT.

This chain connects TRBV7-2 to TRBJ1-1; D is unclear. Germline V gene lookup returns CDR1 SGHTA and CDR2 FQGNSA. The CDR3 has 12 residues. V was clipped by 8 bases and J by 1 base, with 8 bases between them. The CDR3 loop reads CASSRSNTEAFF. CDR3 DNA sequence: TGTGCCAGCTCCCGGTCGAACACTGAAGCTTTCTTT.

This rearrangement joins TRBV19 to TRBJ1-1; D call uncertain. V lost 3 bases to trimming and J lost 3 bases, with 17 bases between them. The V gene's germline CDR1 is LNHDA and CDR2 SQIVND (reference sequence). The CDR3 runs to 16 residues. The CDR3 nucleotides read TGTGCCAGTAGTATGGGTGGATGGGAGTGGGACACTGAAGCTTTCTTT. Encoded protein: CASSMGGWEWDTEAFF.

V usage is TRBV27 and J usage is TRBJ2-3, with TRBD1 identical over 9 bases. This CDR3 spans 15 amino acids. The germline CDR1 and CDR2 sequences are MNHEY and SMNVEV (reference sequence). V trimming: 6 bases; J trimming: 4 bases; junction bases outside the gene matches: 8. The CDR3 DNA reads TGTGCCAGCAGCCCCGGGACAGGGCGGGCAGATACGCAGTATTTT. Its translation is CASSPGTGRADTQYF.

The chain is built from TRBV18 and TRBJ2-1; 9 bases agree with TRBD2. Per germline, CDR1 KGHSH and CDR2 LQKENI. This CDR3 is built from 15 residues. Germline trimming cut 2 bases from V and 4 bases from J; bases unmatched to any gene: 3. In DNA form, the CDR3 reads TGTGCCAGCTCACCAGCTAGCGGGATATACAATGAGCAGTTCTTC. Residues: CASSPASGIYNEQFF.

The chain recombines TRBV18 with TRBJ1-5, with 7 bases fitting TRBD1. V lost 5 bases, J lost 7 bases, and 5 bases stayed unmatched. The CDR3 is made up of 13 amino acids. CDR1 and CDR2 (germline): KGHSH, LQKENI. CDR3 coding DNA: TGTGCCAGCTCAGACAGGGCCGCGCAGCCCCAGCATTTT. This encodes CASSDRAAQPQHF.

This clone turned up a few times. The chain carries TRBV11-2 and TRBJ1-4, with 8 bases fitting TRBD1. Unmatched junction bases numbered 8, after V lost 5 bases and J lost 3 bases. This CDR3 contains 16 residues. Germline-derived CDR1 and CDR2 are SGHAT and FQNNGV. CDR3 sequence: CASSANRGFANEKLFF. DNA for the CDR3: TGTGCCAGCAGCGCAAACAGGGGGTTTGCTAATGAAAAACTGTTTTTT.

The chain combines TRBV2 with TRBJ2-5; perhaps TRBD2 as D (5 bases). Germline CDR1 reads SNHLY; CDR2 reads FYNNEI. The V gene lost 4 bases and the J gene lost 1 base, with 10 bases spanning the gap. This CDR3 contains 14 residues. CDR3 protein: CASSALALQETQYF. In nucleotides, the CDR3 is TGTGCCAGCAGTGCCCTAGCCCTCCAAGAGACCCAGTACTTC.

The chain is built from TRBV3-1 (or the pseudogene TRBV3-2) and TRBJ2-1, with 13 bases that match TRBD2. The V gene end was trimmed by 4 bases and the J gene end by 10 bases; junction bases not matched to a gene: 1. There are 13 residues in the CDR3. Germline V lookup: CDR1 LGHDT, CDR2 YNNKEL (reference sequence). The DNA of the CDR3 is TGTGCCAGCAGCCCGACTAGCGGGAGGGAGCAGTTCTTC. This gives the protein CASSPTSGREQFF.

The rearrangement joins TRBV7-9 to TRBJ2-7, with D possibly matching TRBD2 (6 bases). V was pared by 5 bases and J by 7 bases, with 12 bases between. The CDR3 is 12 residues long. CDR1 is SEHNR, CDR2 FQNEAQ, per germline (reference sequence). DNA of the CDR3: TGTGCCAGCAGCCCGGGACTGTTAGAGCAGTACTTC. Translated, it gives CASSPGLLEQYF.

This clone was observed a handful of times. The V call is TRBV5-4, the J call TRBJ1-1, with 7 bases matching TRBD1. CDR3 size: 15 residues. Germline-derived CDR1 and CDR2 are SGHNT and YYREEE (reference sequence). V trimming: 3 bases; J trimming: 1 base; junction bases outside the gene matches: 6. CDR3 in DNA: TGTGCCAGCAGCTCCCCGGGACAGCGGAACACTGAAGCTTTCTTT. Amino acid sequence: CASSSPGQRNTEAFF.

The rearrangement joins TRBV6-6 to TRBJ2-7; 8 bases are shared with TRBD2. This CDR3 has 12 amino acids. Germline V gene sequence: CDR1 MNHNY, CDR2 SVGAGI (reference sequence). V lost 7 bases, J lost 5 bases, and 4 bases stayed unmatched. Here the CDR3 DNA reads TGTGCCAGCACTGCGGGAGGCCACGAGCAGTACTTC. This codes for CASTAGGHEQYF.

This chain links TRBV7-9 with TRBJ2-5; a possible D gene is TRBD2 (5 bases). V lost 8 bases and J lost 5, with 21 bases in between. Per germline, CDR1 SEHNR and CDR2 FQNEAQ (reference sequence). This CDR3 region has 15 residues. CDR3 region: CASGLSFSRRETQYF. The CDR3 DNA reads TGTGCCAGCGGCCTCTCCTTCTCCCGGAGGGAGACCCAGTACTTC.

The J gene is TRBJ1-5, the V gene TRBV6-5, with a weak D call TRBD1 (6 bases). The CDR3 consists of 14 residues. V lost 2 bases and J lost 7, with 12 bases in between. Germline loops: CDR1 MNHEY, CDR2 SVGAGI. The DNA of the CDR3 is TGTGCCAGCAGTTACCCAGGGGCGGAACAGCCCCAGCATTTT. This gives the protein CASSYPGAEQPQHF.

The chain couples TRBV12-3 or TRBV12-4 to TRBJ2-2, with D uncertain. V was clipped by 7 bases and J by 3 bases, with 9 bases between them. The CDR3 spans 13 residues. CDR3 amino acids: CASTNRDTGELFF. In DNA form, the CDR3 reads TGTGCCAGCACCAACAGAGACACCGGGGAGCTGTTTTTT.